These 6 T cell receptor beta chains were sequenced from one sample in a study of blood T cell repertoires in COVID-19. Produced via immunoSEQ multiplex PCR; TCRdb's table is partial and in-frame only. The sample has 200,000 to 250,000 clones; around 82% are singletons. The specimen sequenced was peripheral blood. These TCRs come from a human donor in a cohort sampled during active COVID-19.

This chain joins TRBV2 and TRBJ2-1; possibly TRBD2 for D (7 bases). Germline V gene sequence: CDR1 SNHLY, CDR2 FYNNEI. The V end lost 6 bases, the J end lost 7 bases, and 22 bases lay between the germline ends. The CDR3 loop spans 16 amino acids. The CDR3: CASSPAQGLGGNEQFF. Written as DNA, the CDR3 is TGTGCCAGCAGCCCCGCACAGGGACTCGGGGGGAATGAGCAGTTCTTC.

The gene calls are TRBV27 and TRBJ1-2; 7 bases fit TRBD1. The CDR3 loop spans 14 amino acids. V shed 2 bases and J 3 bases; nucleotides not matched to a gene: 3. Per the germline V gene, CDR1 is MNHEY and CDR2 is SMNVEV (reference sequence). DNA for the CDR3: TGTGCCAGCAGTTTAAGGGGGCCGGACTATGGCTACACCTTC. It is translated as CASSLRGPDYGYTF.

This rearrangement joins TRBV6-6 to TRBJ2-7; 14 nucleotides line up with TRBD2. CDR1 is MNHNY and CDR2 is SVGAGI in the germline V gene (reference sequence). After removal of 8 bases from V and 3 bases from J, the junction contained 3 bases not matched to a gene. This CDR3 region has 14 residues. The CDR3: CASGGTSGGYEQYF. The DNA for the CDR3 is TGTGCCAGCGGGGGGACTAGCGGGGGCTACGAGCAGTACTTC.

The chain couples TRBV10-3 to TRBJ1-2; no firm D call. Germline lookup yields CDR1 ENHRY and CDR2 SYGVKD. The CDR3 is 12 residues long. The V and J ends lost 3 bases and 1 base respectively, with 3 bases between them. CDR3 amino acids: CAISDSNYGYTF. DNA for the CDR3: TGTGCCATCAGTGACAGTAACTATGGCTACACCTTC.

The chain couples TRBV11-2 to TRBJ2-5; the D is unclear. This CDR3 is 14 amino acids long. The V end lost 1 base, the J end lost 4 bases, and 10 bases lay between the germline ends. Per the germline V gene, CDR1 is SGHAT and CDR2 is FQNNGV. The CDR3, as DNA: TGTGCCAGCAGCTTAGGGTACTACGTAGAGACCCAGTACTTC. Protein: CASSLGYYVETQYF.

The chain combines TRBV7-9 with TRBJ1-2; D is unresolved. This CDR3 comprises 15 residues. Germline CDR1 SEHNR, CDR2 FQNEAQ (reference sequence). Trimming left V 1 base short and J 8 bases short, with 17 bases between. The CDR3 DNA sequence: TGTGCCAGCAGCTTAGATACGGAGGGTAGATGGGGCTACACCTTC. It encodes CASSLDTEGRWGYTF.